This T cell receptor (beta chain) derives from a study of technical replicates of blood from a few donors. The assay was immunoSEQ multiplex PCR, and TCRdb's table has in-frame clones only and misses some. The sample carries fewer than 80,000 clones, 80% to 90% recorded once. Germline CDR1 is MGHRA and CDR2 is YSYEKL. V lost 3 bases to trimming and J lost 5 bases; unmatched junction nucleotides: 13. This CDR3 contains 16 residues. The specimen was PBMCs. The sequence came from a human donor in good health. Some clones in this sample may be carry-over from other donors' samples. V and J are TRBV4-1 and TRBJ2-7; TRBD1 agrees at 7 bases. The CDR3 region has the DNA TGCGCCAGCAGCCAGAGAATGGGGGACAGTATGCACGAGCAGTACTTC. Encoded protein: CASSQRMGDSMHEQYF.